Below are 19 T cell receptor beta chains sequenced from a single sample in a study of OX40 agonist ivuxolimab in advanced cancers. Assay: immunoSEQ multiplex PCR; the TCRdb copy retains only in-frame clones and omits some. The profile shows about 70,000 clones, roughly 80% of them singletons. The sample in question was CD4+ or CD8+ T cells sorted from blood, obtained in a trial of the OX40 agonist ivuxolimab. The receptors here all came from an adult with an advanced solid tumor such as melanoma, head and neck, liver or kidney cancer.

The chain links TRBV7-2 to TRBJ2-3; 8 bases agree with TRBD1. Trimming at V came to 6 bases and at J to 3 bases, leaving 8 bases not matched to a gene. Germline V lookup: CDR1 SGHTA, CDR2 FQGNSA. This CDR3 region has 15 residues. The CDR3 here is CASRTDRGGTDTQYF. CDR3 DNA sequence: TGTGCCAGCAGAACCGACAGGGGCGGAACAGATACGCAGTATTTT.

The gene calls are TRBV5-4 and TRBJ2-5, with TRBD1 as a possible D gene (5 bases). V was clipped by 2 bases and J by 2 bases, with 13 bases between them. Germline lookup yields CDR1 SGHNT and CDR2 YYREEE (reference sequence). The CDR3 is 15 amino acids. In DNA form, the CDR3 reads TGTGCCAGCAGCTTTAGACAGCTTTTACAAGAGACCCAGTACTTC. Its protein is CASSFRQLLQETQYF.

V is TRBV14 and J is TRBJ2-5; no reliable D call. V shed 1 base and J shed 1 base, with 4 bases lying between them. Germline V lookup: CDR1 SGHDN, CDR2 FVKESK. The CDR3 covers 13 residues. The CDR3 sequence: CASSQVPQETQYF. The DNA for the CDR3 is TGTGCCAGCAGCCAAGTCCCCCAAGAGACCCAGTACTTC. Filled out from reference TRBV14 and TRBJ2-5, the complete variable domain reads EAGVTQFPSHSVIEKGQTVTLRCDPISGHDNLYWYRRVMGKEIKFLLHFVKESKQDESGMPNNRFLAERTGGTYSTLKVQPAELEDSGVYFCASSQVPQETQYFGPGTRLLVL.

This chain uses TRBV5-1 with TRBJ1-1, with 8 bases fitting TRBD1. The V gene's germline CDR1 is SGHRS and CDR2 YFSETQ. The length of the CDR3 is 13 residues. After removal of 3 bases from V and 6 bases from J, the junction contained 4 bases not matched to a gene. CDR3 protein: CASSSMTGAEAFF. The CDR3 DNA follows: TGCGCCAGCAGCTCTATGACAGGGGCTGAAGCTTTCTTT.

The rearrangement uses TRBV18 and TRBJ2-5, with TRBD2 matching over 9 bases. This CDR3 is 17 amino acids long. The V gene end was trimmed by 0 bases and the J gene end by 4 bases; junction bases not matched to a gene: 9. Germline CDR1 reads KGHSH; CDR2 reads LQKENI. Here the CDR3 DNA reads TGTGCCAGCTCACCACCCGGGACTAGCAATCGTGTAGAGACCCAGTACTTC. Translated, it gives CASSPPGTSNRVETQYF. The full variable domain, its missing parts supplied by reference TRBV18 and TRBJ2-5, is NAGVMQNPRHLVRRRGQEARLRCSPMKGHSHVYWYRQLPEEGLKFMVYLQKENIIDESGMPKERFSAEFPKEGPSILRIQQVVRGDSAAYFCASSPPGTSNRVETQYFGPGTRLLVL.

The chain is built from TRBV7-6 and TRBJ2-3; TRBD2 aligns across 8 bases. The germline gives CDR1 SGHVS, CDR2 FNYEAQ. J was trimmed by 4 bases and V by 6 bases; bases with no gene match: 9. CDR3 length equals 15 residues. The CDR3 region is CASSQPGLGADTQYF. The CDR3, as DNA: TGTGCCAGCAGTCAACCGGGACTAGGGGCAGATACGCAGTATTTT.

The gene calls are TRBV6-5 and TRBJ2-1; D uncertain. This CDR3 has 11 residues. V shed 0 bases and J shed 8 bases, with 2 bases lying between them. CDR1 and CDR2 (germline): MNHEY, SVGAGI. In DNA form, the CDR3 reads TGTGCCAGCAGTTACTCTTATGAGCAGTTCTTC. It yields the protein CASSYSYEQFF.

The gene calls are TRBV11-3 and TRBJ2-1, with 9 bases identical to TRBD2. This CDR3 contains 14 residues. Germline lookup yields CDR1 SGHNT and CDR2 YENEEA. Losses at the gene ends were 4 bases for V and 9 bases for J; bases not matched to a gene: 7. Written as DNA, the CDR3 is TGTGCCAGCAGCTCCGGCGGGGGGGCCCCTGAGCAGTTCTTC. Amino acid sequence: CASSSGGGAPEQFF.

This clone is medium-sized (0.01 to 0.1%) within its sample. The genes are TRBV7-2 and TRBJ1-3; D not resolved. V lost 5 bases, J lost 7 bases, and 15 bases lay in between. CDR3 length: 14 amino acids. Germline V gene lookup returns CDR1 SGHTA and CDR2 FQGNSA. CDR3 sequence reads: CASSHPPPLNTIYF. As DNA, the CDR3 is TGTGCCAGCAGCCACCCACCCCCTTTGAACACCATATATTTT. The complete variable domain, with remaining parts taken from reference TRBV7-2 and TRBJ1-3, reads GAGVSQSPSNKVTEKGKDVELRCDPISGHTALYWYRQSLGQGLEFLIYFQGNSAPDKSGLPSDRFSAERTGGSVSTLTIQRTQQEDSAVYLCASSHPPPLNTIYFGEGSWLTVV.

In this sample, this clone turned up once. The rearrangement uses TRBV19 and TRBJ1-4, with D possibly matching TRBD1 (5 bases). Germline V gene sequence: CDR1 LNHDA, CDR2 SQIVND (reference sequence). Trimming shortened V by 6 bases and J by 4 bases, and 15 bases separated the two germline ends. The CDR3 has 15 amino acids. CDR3 sequence (DNA): TGTGCCAGTAGACAAAAGCGGGGGTTTAATGAAAAACTGTTTTTT. Residues: CASRQKRGFNEKLFF.

The chain carries TRBV14 and TRBJ2-7; D gene ambiguous. CDR1 and CDR2 from the germline V gene are SGHDN and FVKESK. This CDR3 has 14 amino acids. Trimming cost V 3 bases and J 2 bases, with 11 bases left between them. The CDR3 DNA follows: TGTGCCAGCAGCCACCGTCCTGGAACCTACGAGCAGTACTTC. Its protein product is CASSHRPGTYEQYF.

This rearrangement joins TRBV7-9 to TRBJ2-1; 10 nucleotides align to TRBD2. Looked up from germline, CDR1 is SEHNR and CDR2 is FQNEAQ (reference sequence). The CDR3 extends over 16 amino acids. The J segment lost 5 bases and the V segment lost 4 bases, leaving 8 bases of the junction unmatched. The chain's CDR3 is CASSSRTSGINNEQFF. DNA for the CDR3: TGTGCCAGCAGCTCTCGGACTAGCGGAATAAACAATGAGCAGTTCTTC.

The genes are TRBV11-2 and TRBJ2-5; 10 positions match TRBD2. The CDR3 consists of 16 residues. Germline CDR1 is SGHAT and CDR2 is FQNNGV. V dropped 3 bases and J dropped 3; count of bases not matched to a gene: 7. The CDR3 DNA sequence: TGTGCCAGCAGCTTCTTAGCGGGGGGACTTGAAGAGACCCAGTACTTC. It specifies CASSFLAGGLEETQYF.

The rearrangement uses TRBV2 and TRBJ2-5; D remains ambiguous. The germline V and J ends were trimmed by 9 bases and 5 bases, with 13 bases remaining between them. The CDR3 extends over 12 amino acids. Germline CDR1 SNHLY, CDR2 FYNNEI. Here the CDR3 reads CARSLESETQYF. The CDR3 nucleotides are TGTGCCAGATCCCTTGAGTCGGAGACCCAGTACTTC.

The chain has TRBV6-1 and TRBJ1-2; no clear D gene. The CDR3 is 13 residues long. Germline CDR1 reads MNHNS; CDR2 reads SASEGT. Trimming pared 4 bases from V and 4 bases from J, leaving 10 bases between. CDR3 sequence reads: CASSVETIYGYTF. Here the CDR3 DNA reads TGTGCCAGCAGTGTAGAGACAATCTATGGCTACACCTTC.

The gene calls are TRBV11-1 and TRBJ2-1; D is ambiguous. The CDR3 spans 13 residues. V lost 2 bases to trimming and J lost 3 bases, with 5 bases between them. CDR1 and CDR2 (germline): SGHAT, FQDESV (reference sequence). The CDR3 sequence is CASSLNDYNEQFF. CDR3 coding DNA: TGTGCCAGCAGCTTAAACGACTACAATGAGCAGTTCTTC.

The chain employs TRBV25-1 and TRBJ2-7; D possibly corresponds to TRBD2 (5 bases). Germline V gene data show CDR1 as MGHDK and CDR2 as SYGVNS. The CDR3 length is 16 residues. Trimming shortened V by 0 bases and J by 3 bases, and 15 bases separated the two germline ends. The CDR3 DNA reads TGTGCCAGCAGTGAATATATGGTGGCAGAGGGCTACGAGCAGTACTTC. Amino acid sequence: CASSEYMVAEGYEQYF.

The V call is TRBV6-5, the J call TRBJ1-2; 7 bases match TRBD1. The junction had 3 bases not matched to a gene; V was cut back by 6 bases and J by 2 bases. The CDR3 runs to 13 residues. CDR1 is MNHEY and CDR2 is SVGAGI in the germline V gene. CDR3 sequence (DNA): TGTGCCAGCAGACGGGGACAGAACTATGGCTACACCTTC. As protein: CASRRGQNYGYTF.

The chain employs TRBV19 and TRBJ1-3; possible D gene TRBD1, 6 bases. Germline loops: CDR1 LNHDA, CDR2 SQIVND (reference sequence). This CDR3 is 16 amino acids long. The V and J ends lost 5 bases and 0 bases respectively, with 14 bases between them. The CDR3 bases are TGTGCCAGTAGTTTTGGACAGACTGTCTCTGGAAACACCATATATTTT. This encodes CASSFGQTVSGNTIYF. Based on the CDR3 plus reference TRBV19 and TRBJ1-3, the full variable domain is DGGITQSPKYLFRKEGQNVTLSCEQNLNHDAMYWYRQDPGQGLRLIYYSQIVNDFQKGDIAEGYSVSREKKESFPLTVTSAQKNPTAFYLCASSFGQTVSGNTIYFGEGSWLTVV.